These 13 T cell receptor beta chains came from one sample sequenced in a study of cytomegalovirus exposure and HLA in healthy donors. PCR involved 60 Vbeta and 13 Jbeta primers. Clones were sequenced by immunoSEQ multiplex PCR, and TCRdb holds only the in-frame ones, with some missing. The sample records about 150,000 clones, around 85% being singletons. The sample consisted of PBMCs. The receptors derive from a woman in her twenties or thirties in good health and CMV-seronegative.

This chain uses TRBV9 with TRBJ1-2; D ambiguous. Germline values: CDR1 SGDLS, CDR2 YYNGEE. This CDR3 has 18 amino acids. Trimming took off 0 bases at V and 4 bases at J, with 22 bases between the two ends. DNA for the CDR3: TGTGCCAGCAGCGTAGGGGTTGATGCGAGGCCCGGCCCCTATGGCTACACCTTC. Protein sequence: CASSVGVDARPGPYGYTF. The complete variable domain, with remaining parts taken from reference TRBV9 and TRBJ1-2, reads DSGVTQTPKHLITATGQRVTLRCSPRSGDLSVYWYQQSLDQGLQFLIQYYNGEERAKGNILERFSAQQFPDLHSELNLSSLELGDSALYFCASSVGVDARPGPYGYTFGSGTRLTVV.

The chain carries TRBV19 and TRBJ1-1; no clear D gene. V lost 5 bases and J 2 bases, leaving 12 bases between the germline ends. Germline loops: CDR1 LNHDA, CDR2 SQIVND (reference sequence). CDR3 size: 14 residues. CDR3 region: CASSPQTRNTEAFF. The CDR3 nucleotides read TGTGCCAGTAGTCCCCAAACAAGAAACACTGAAGCTTTCTTT. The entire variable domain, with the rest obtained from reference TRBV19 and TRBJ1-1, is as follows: DGGITQSPKYLFRKEGQNVTLSCEQNLNHDAMYWYRQDPGQGLRLIYYSQIVNDFQKGDIAEGYSVSREKKESFPLTVTSAQKNPTAFYLCASSPQTRNTEAFFGQGTRLTVV.

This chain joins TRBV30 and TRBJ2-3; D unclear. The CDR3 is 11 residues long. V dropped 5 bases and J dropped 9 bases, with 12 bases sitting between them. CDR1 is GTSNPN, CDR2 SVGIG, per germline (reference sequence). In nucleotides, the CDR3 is TGTGCCTGGCGAGGCCCCCTGACGCAGTATTTT. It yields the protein CAWRGPLTQYF.

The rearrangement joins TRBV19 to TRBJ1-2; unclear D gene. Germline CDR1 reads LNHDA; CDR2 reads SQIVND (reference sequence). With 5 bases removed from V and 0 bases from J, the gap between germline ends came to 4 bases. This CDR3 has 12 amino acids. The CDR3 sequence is CASSQSNYGYTF. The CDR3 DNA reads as TGTGCCAGTAGTCAGTCTAACTATGGCTACACCTTC.

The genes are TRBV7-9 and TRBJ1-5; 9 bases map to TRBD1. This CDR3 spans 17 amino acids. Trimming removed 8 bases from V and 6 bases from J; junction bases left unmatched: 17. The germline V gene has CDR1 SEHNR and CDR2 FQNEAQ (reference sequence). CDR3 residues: CASAYAGTGPMGQPQHF. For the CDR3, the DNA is TGTGCCAGCGCATATGCCGGGACAGGGCCCATGGGTCAGCCCCAGCATTTT.

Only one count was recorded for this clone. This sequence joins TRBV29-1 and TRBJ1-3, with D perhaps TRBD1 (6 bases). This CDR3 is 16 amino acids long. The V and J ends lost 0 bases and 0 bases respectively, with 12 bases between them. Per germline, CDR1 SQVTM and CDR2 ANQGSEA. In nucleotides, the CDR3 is TGCAGCGTTGAAGATCCCAAGACAGGCTCTGGAAACACCATATATTTT. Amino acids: CSVEDPKTGSGNTIYF. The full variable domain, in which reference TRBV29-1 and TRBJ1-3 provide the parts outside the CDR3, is SAVISQKPSRDICQRGTSLTIQCQVDSQVTMMFWYRQQPGQSLTLIATANQGSEATYESGFVIDKFPISRPNLTFSTLTVSNMSPEDSSIYLCSVEDPKTGSGNTIYFGEGSWLTVV.

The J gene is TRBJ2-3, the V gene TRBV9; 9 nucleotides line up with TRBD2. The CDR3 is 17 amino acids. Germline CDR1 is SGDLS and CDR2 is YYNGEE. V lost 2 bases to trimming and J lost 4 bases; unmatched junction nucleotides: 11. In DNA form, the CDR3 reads TGTGCCAGCAGCGTGGCCCGGGGGACTAGCTCTCCAGATACGCAGTATTTT. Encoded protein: CASSVARGTSSPDTQYF.

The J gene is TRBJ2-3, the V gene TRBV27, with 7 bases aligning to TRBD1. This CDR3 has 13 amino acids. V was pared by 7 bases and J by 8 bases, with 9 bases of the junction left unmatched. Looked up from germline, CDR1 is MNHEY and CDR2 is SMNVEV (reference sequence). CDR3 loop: CASTLSTGLTQYF. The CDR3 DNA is TGTGCCAGCACCCTCTCGACAGGGCTTACGCAGTATTTT.

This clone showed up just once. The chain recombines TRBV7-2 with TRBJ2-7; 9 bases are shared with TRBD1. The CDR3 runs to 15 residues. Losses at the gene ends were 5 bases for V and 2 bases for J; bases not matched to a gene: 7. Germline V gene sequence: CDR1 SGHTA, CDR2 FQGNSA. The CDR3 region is CASSQWGTGTYEQYF. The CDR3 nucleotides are TGTGCCAGCAGCCAGTGGGGGACAGGGACCTACGAGCAGTACTTC.

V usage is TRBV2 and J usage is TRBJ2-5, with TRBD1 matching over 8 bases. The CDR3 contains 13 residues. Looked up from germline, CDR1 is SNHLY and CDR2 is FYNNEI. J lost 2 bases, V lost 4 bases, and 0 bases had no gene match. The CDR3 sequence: CASSGTGQETQYF. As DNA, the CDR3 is TGTGCCAGCAGTGGGACAGGGCAAGAGACCCAGTACTTC.

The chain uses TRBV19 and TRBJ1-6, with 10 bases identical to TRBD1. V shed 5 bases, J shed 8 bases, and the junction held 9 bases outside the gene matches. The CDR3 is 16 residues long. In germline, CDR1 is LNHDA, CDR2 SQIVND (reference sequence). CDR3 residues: CASSPNDRGRHSPLHF. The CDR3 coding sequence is TGTGCCAGTAGTCCGAACGACAGGGGGCGTCATTCACCCCTCCACTTT.

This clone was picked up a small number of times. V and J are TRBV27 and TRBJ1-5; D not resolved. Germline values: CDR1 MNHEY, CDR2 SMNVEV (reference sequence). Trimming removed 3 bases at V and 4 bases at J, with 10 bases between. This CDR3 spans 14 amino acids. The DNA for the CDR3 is TGTGCCAGCAGTTTGTTGAGAGGGAATCAGCCCCAGCATTTT. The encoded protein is CASSLLRGNQPQHF.

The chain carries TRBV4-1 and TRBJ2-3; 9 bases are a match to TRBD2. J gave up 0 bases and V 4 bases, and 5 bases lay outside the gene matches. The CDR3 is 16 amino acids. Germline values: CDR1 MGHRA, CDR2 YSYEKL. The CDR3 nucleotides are TGCGCCAGCAGCCGTCTAGCGGGGCTGAGCACAGATACGCAGTATTTT. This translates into CASSRLAGLSTDTQYF.